This TCR beta chain was found in a study of T cell responses to AZD1222 COVID-19 vaccine. Study observations and caveats: The study sampled repertoires only after the peak T cell response.

TCRdb's copy holds only in-frame clones and misses some; the assay was immunoSEQ multiplex PCR. The table includes approximately 150,000 clones, about nine tenths detected once. As concerns this clone: Its antigen remains unknown.

The specimen was peripheral blood, collected 28 days after the second AZD1222 dose. The origin of this receptor is an adult who received the AZD1222 COVID-19 vaccine.

The CDR3 loop reads CSVGTGFGNTIYF. DNA of the CDR3: TGCAGCGTAGGGACAGGGTTTGGAAACACCATATATTTT. The V call is TRBV29-1, the J call TRBJ1-3; 9 bases align to TRBD1. Germline V gives CDR1 SQVTM, CDR2 ANQGSEA. CDR3 size: 13 residues. Germline trimming cut 6 bases from V and 3 bases from J; bases unmatched to any gene: 3.